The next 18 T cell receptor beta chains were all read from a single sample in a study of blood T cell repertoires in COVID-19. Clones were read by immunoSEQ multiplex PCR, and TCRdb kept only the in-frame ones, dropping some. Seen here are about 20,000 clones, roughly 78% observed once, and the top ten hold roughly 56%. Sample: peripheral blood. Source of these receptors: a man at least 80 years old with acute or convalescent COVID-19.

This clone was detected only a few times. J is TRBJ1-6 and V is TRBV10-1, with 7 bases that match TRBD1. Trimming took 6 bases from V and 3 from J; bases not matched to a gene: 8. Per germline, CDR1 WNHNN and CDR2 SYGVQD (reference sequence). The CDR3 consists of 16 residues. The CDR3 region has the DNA TGCGCCAGCAGGAGGACAGGTGAACACTATAATTCACCCCTCCACTTT. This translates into CASRRTGEHYNSPLHF.

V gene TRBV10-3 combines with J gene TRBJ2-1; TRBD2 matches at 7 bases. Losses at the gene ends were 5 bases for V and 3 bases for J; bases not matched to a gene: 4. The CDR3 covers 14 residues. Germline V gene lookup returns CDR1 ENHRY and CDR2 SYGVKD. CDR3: CAISPASGYNEQFF. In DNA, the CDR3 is TGTGCCATCAGTCCGGCTAGCGGCTACAATGAGCAGTTCTTC.

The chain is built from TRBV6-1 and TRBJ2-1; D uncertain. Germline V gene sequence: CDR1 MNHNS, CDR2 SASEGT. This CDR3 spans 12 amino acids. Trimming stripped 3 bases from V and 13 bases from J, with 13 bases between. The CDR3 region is CASSDGSGLQFF. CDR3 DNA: TGTGCCAGCAGTGATGGGTCCGGGTTACAGTTCTTC.

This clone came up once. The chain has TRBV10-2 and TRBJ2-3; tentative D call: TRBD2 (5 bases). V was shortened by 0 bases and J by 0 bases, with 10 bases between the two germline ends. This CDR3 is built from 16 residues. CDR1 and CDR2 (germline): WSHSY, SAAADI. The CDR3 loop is CASSESLGISTDTQYF. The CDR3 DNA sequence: TGCGCCAGCAGTGAGTCACTCGGGATTAGCACAGATACGCAGTATTTT.

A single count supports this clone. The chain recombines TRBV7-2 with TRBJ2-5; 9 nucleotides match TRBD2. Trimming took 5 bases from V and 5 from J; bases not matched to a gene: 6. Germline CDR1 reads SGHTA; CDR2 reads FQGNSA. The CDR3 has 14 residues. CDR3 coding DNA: TGTGCCAGCAGCAGGGGGACTAGCTGGGAGACCCAGTACTTC. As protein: CASSRGTSWETQYF.

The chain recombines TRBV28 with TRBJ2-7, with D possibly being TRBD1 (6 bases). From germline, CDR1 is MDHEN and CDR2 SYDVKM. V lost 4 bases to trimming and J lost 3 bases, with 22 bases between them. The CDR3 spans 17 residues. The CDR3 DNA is TGTGCCAGCAGTTCCGCCCCGGATGGCAGGGGATACTACGAGCAGTACTTC. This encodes CASSSAPDGRGYYEQYF.

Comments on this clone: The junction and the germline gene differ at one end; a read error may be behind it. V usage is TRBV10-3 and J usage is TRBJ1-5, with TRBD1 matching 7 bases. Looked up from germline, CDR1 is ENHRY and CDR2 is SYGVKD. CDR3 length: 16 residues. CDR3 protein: CAINESRGQGNQPQHF. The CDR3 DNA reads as TGTGCCATCAATGAGTCGAGGGGGCAAGGGAATCAGCCCCAGCATTTT.

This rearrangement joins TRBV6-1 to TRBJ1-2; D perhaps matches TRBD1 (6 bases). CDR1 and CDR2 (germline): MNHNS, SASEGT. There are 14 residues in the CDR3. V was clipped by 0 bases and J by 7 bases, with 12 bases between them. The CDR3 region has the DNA TGTGCCAGCAGTGAAGCACAGGGAATCAGTGGCTACACCTTC. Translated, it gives CASSEAQGISGYTF.

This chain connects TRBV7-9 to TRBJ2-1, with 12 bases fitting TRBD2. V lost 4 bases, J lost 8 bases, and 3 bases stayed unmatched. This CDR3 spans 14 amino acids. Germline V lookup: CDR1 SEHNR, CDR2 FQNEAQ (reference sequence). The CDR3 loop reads CASSSTSGRHEQFF. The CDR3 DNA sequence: TGTGCCAGCAGCTCGACTAGCGGGAGACATGAGCAGTTCTTC.

The CDR3 coding sequence is TGTGCCAGCAGCCTGTCCCCGGGGTACGAGCAGTACGTC. It specifies CASSLSPGYEQYV. The V and J genes are TRBV14 and TRBJ2-7, with D perhaps matching TRBD2 (5 bases). CDR1 SGHDN and CDR2 FVKESK come from the germline V gene. The CDR3 is 13 residues long. Trimming removed 4 bases at V and 4 bases at J, with 11 bases between.

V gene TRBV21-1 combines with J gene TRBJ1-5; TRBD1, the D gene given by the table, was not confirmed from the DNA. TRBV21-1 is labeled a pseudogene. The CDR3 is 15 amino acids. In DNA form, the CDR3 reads TGTGCCAGCACCAAGCCTCGACAGTTCAATCAGCCCCAGCATTTT. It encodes CASTKPRQFNQPQHF.

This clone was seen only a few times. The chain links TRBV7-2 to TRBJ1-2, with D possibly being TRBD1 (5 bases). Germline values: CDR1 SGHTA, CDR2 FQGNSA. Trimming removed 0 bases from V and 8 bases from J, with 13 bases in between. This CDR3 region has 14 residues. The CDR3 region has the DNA TGTGCCAGCAGCTTAGCTAGGCAGGGTGGGGGCTACACCTTC. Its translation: CASSLARQGGGYTF.

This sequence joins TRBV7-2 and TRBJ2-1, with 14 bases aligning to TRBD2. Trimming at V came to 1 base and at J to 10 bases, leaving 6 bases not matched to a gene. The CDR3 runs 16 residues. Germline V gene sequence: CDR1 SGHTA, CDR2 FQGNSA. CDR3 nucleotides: TGTGCCAGCAGCTTAGTAGGGACTAGCGGGAGCGGGGAGCAGTTCTTC. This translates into CASSLVGTSGSGEQFF.

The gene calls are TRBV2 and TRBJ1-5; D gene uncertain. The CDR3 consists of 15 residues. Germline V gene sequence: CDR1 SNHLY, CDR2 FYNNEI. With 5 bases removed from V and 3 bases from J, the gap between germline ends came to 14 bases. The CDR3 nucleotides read TGTGCCAGCAGTCCCACAGCTAACTTCAATCAGCCCCAGCATTTT. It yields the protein CASSPTANFNQPQHF.

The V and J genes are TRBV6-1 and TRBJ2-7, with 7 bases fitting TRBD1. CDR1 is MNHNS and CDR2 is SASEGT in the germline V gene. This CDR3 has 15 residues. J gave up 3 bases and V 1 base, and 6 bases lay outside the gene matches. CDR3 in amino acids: CASSEVYGTVYEQYF. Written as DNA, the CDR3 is TGTGCCAGCAGTGAAGTTTACGGGACAGTCTACGAGCAGTACTTC.

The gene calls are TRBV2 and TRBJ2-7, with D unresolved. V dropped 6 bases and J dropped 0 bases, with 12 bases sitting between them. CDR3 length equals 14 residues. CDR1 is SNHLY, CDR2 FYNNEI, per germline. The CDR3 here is CASRTTGFSYEQYF. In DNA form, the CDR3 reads TGTGCCAGCAGGACGACTGGCTTCTCCTACGAGCAGTACTTC.

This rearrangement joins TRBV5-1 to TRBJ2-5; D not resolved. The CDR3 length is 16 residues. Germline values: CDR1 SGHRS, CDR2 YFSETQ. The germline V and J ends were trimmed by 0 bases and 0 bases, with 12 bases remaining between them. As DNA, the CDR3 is TGCGCCAGCAGCTTGGGGGTAACACTAAACCAAGAGACCCAGTACTTC. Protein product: CASSLGVTLNQETQYF.

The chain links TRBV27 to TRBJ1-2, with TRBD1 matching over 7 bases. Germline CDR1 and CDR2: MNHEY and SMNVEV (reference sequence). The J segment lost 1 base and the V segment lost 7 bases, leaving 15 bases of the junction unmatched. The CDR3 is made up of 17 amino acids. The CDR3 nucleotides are TGTGCCAGCACCCCTTCAGGGGGTACTTGGCTTAACTATGGCTACACCTTC. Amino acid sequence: CASTPSGGTWLNYGYTF.